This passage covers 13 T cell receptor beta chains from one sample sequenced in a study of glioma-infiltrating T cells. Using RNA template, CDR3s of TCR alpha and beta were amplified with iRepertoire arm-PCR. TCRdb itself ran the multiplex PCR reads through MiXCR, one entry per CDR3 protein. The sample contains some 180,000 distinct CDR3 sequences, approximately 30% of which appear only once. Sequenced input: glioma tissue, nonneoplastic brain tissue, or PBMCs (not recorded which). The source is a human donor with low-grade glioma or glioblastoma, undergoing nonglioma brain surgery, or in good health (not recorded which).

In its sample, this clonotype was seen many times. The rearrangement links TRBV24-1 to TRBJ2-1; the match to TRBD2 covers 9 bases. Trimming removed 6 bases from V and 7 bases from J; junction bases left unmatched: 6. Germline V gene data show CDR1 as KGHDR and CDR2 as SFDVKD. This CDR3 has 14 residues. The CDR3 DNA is TGTGCCACCAGTAATAGCGGGAGTTGGAATGAGCAGTTCTTC. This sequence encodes CATSNSGSWNEQFF.

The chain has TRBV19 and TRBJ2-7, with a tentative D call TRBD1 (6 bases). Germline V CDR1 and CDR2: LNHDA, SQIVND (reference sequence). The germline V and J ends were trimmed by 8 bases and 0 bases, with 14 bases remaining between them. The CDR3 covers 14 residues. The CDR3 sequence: CASSRQDSSYEQYF. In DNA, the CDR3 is TGTGCCAGTTCTCGACAGGATAGCTCCTACGAGCAGTACTTC.

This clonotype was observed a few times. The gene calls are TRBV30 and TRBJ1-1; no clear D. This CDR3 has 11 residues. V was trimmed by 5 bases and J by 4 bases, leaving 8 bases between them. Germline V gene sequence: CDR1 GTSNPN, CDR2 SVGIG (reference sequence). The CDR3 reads CAWEDFTEAFF. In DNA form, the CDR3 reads TGTGCCTGGGAGGATTTCACTGAAGCTTTCTTT.

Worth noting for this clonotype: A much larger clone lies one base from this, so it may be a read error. The CDR3 coding sequence is TGTGCCAGCAGTCCATACTCTCGCGGGGAAAAACTGTTTTTT. Protein: CASSPYSRGEKLFF. The chain is built from TRBV12-3 or TRBV12-4 and TRBJ1-4, with unresolved D. Trimming took 5 bases from V and 8 from J, leaving 15 bases between them. The CDR3 sequence is 14 residues long.

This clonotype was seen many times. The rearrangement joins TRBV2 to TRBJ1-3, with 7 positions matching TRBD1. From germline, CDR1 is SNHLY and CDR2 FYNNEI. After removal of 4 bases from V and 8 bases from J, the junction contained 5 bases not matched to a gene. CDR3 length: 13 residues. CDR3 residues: CASSARQGDTIYF. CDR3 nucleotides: TGTGCCAGCAGTGCTCGACAGGGAGACACCATATATTTT.

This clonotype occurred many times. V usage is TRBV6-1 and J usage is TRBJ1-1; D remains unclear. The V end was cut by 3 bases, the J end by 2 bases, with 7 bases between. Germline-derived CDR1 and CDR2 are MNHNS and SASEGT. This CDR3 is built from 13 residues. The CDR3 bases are TGTGCCAGCAGTGAGCACACAAACACTGAAGCTTTCTTT. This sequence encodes CASSEHTNTEAFF.

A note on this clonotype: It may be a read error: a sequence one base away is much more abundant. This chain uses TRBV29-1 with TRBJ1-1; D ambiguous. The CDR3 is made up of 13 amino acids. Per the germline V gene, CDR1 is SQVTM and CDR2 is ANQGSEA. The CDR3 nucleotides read TGCAGAGTTGTGCGGCAGGACAACACTGAAGCTTTCTTT. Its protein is CRVVRQDNTEAFF.

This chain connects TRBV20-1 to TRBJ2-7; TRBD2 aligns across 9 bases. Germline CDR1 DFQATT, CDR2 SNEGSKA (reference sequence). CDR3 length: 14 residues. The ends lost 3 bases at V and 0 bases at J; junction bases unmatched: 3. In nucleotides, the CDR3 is TGCAGTGCTAGCAGACTAGCGGTCTCCTACGAGCAGTACTTC. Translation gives CSASRLAVSYEQYF.

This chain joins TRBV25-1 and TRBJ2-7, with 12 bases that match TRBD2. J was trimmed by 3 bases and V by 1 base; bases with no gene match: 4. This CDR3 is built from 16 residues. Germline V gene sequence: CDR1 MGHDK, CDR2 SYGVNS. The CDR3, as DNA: TGTGCCAGCAGTGAATTGACTAGCGGGAGTATCTACGAGCAGTACTTC. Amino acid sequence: CASSELTSGSIYEQYF.

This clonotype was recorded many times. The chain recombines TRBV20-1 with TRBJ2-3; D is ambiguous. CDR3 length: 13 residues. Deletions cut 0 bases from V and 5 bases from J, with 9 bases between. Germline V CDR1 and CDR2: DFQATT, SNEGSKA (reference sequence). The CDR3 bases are TGCAGTGCTAGAGATCCCCTGGGAGATACGCAGTATTTT. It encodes CSARDPLGDTQYF.

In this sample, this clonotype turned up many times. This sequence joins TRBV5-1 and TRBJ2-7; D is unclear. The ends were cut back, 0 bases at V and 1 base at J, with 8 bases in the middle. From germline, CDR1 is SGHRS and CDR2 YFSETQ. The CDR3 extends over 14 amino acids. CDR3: CASSLVGNSYEQYF. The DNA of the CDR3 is TGCGCCAGCAGCTTGGTTGGTAATTCCTACGAGCAGTACTTC.

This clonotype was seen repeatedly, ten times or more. The CDR3 nucleotides are TGTGCCATCAGCCCGGGACAGGGGTACGGTGAGCAGTTCTTC. Protein sequence: CAISPGQGYGEQFF. The rearrangement links TRBV10-3 to TRBJ2-1, with 10 bases matching TRBD1. Germline CDR1 ENHRY, CDR2 SYGVKD. This CDR3 has 14 residues. J was trimmed by 9 bases and V by 6 bases; bases with no gene match: 8.

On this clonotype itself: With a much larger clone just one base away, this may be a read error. Here the CDR3 reads CSARDGDRDSYNEQFF. CDR3 in DNA: TGCAGTGCTAGAGATGGAGACAGGGACTCCTACAATGAGCAGTTCTTC. The genes are TRBV20-1 and TRBJ2-1, with TRBD1 identical over 7 bases. This CDR3 is built from 16 residues. V lost 0 bases to trimming and J lost 0 bases; unmatched junction nucleotides: 5. The germline gives CDR1 DFQATT, CDR2 SNEGSKA (reference sequence).